The clone carrying this TCR beta chain was detected many times. TCRdb called the reads again in MiXCR, with one record for every CDR3 protein. The sample holds about 50,000 distinct CDR3 sequences, 6% to 9.5% seen once. Germline CDR1 is MGHRA and CDR2 is YSYEKL. The ends lost 8 bases at V and 5 bases at J; junction bases unmatched: 9. CDR3 size: 14 residues. This specimen belongs to a study of patients with pleural tuberculosis. This chain uses TRBV4-1 with TRBJ2-1, with 7 bases that match TRBD1. This TCR came from a human donor with pleural tuberculosis. The CDR3 coding sequence is TGCGCCAGCGTTAACCGGGACAGAAACAATGAGCAGTTCTTC. Residues: CASVNRDRNNEQFF.